This T cell receptor beta chain was documented in a study of CD8 T cells in ankylosing spondylitis. Study results and caveats: Ankylosing spondylitis blood seemed to carry a telltale TCR beta motif made of under ten highly homologous variants. From matched ankylosing spondylitis synovial fluid, disease-linked clones were reportedly recovered at significantly enriched levels.

V lost 5 bases to trimming and J lost 2 bases; unmatched junction nucleotides: 3. This CDR3 contains 14 residues. Germline CDR1 reads SGHDN; CDR2 reads FVKESK. Comments on this clonotype: The target antigen is unknown.

One entry per CDR3 protein results from TCRdb running MiXCR on the 5' RACE reads. The sample lists fewer than 500,000 distinct CDR3 sequences, about a fifth seen once, with roughly a sixth in the top ten. The gene calls are TRBV14 and TRBJ2-5; 9 positions agree with TRBD2. The TCR sequence derives from a male donor with ankylosing spondylitis. The material sequenced was blood, either unsorted or a sorted T cell fraction (not recorded which). The CDR3 here is CASSTLAGQETQYF. CDR3 DNA sequence: TGTGCCAGCAGCACCCTAGCGGGACAAGAGACCCAGTACTTC.